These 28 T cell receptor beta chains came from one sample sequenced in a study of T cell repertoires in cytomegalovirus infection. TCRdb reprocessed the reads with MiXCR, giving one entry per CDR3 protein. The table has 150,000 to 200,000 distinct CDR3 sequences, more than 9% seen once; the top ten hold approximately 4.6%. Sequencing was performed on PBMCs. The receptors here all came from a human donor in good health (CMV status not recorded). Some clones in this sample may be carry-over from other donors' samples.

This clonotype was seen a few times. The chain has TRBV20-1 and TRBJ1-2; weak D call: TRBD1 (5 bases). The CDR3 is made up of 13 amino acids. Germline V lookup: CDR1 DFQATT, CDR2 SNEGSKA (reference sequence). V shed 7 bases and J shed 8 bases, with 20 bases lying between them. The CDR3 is CSGPWGGNGGYTF. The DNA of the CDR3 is TGCAGTGGCCCCTGGGGGGGGAACGGAGGCTACACCTTC.

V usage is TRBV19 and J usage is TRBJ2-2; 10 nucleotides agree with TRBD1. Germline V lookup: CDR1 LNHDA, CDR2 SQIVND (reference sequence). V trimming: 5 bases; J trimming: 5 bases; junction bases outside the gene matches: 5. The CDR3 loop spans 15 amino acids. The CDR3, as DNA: TGTGCCAGTAGTGTCGGGGACAGGGGAACCGGGGAGCTGTTTTTT. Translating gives CASSVGDRGTGELFF.

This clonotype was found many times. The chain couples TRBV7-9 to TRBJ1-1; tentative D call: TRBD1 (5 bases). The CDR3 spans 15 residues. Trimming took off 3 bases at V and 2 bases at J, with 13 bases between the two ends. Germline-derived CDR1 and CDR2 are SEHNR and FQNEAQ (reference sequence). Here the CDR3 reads CASSFIPGHNTEAFF. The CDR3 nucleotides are TGTGCCAGCAGCTTTATCCCAGGGCATAACACTGAAGCTTTCTTT. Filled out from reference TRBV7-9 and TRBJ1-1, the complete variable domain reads DTGVSQNPRHKITKRGQNVTFRCDPISEHNRLYWYRQTLGQGPEFLTYFQNEAQLEKSRLLSDRFSAERPKGSFSTLEIQRTEQGDSAMYLCASSFIPGHNTEAFFGQGTRLTVV.

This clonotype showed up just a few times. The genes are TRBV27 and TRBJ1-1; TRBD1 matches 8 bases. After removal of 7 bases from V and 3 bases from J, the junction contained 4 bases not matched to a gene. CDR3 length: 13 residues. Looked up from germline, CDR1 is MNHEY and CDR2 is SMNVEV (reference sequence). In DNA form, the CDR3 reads TGTGCCAGCACAGGGGGCTTACACACTGAAGCTTTCTTT. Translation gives CASTGGLHTEAFF.

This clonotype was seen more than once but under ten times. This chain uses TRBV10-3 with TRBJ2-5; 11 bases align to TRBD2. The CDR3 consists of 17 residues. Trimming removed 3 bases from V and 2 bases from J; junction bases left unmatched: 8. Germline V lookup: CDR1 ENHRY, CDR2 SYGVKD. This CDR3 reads CAISDWGTSGRQETQYF. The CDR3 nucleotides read TGTGCCATCAGTGATTGGGGAACTAGCGGGAGACAAGAGACCCAGTACTTC.

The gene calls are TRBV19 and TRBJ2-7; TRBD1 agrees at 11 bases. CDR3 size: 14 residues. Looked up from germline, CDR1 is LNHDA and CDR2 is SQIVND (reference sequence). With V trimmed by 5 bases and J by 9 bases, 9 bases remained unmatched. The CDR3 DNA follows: TGTGCCAGTAGTGTCGGCCGGGACAGGGGGGCGCAGTACTTC. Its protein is CASSVGRDRGAQYF.

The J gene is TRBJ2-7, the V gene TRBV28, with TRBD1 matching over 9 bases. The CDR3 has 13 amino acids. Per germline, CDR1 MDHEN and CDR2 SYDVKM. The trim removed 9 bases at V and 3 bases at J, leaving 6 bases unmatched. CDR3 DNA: TGTGCCAGTAAAGGACAGGGGCTCTACGAGCAGTACTTC. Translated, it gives CASKGQGLYEQYF.

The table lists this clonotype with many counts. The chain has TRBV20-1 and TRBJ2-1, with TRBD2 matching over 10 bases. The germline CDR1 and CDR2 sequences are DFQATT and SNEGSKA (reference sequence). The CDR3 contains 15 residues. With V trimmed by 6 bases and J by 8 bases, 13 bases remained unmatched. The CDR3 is CSADRWRLAGDEQFF. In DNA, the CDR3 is TGCAGTGCGGACCGCTGGCGGCTAGCGGGGGATGAGCAGTTCTTC.

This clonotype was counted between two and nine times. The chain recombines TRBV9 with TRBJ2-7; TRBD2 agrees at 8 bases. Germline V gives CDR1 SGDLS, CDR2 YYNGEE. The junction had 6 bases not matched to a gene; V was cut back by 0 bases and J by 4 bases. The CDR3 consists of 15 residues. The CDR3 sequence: CASSVAGGGLYEQYF. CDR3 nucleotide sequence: TGTGCCAGCAGCGTAGCCGGCGGGGGGCTTTACGAGCAGTACTTC.

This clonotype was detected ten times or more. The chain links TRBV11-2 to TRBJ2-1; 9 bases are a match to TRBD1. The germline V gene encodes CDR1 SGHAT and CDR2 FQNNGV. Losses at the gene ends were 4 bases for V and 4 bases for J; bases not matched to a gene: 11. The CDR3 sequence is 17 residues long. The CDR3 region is CASSSKIVGQGYNEQFF. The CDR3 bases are TGTGCCAGCAGCTCCAAGATTGTGGGACAGGGATACAATGAGCAGTTCTTC.

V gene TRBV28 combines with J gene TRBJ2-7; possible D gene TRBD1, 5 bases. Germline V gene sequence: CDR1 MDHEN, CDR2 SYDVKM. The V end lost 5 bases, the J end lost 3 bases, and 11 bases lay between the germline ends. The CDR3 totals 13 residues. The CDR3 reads CASSVQGSYEQYF. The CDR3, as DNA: TGTGCCAGCAGTGTGCAGGGTAGCTACGAGCAGTACTTC.

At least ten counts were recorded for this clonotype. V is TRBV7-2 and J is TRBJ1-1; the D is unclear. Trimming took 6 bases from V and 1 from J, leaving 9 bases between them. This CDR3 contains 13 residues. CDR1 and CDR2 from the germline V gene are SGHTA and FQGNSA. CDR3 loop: CASSTPGNTEAFF. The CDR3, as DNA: TGTGCCAGCAGTACCCCGGGGAACACTGAAGCTTTCTTT.

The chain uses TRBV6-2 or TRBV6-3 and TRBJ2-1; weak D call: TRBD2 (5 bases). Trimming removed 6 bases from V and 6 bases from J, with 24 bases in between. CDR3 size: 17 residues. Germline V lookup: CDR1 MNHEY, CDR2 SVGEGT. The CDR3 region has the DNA TGTGCCAGCAGCCGAGCTAGTCGAGGGCTCTACAGCAATGAGCAGTTCTTC. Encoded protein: CASSRASRGLYSNEQFF.

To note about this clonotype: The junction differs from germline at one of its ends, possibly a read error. The CDR3 DNA sequence: TGCAGTGCCCCTTTCCGGGCGGGAGCCGCTGAAGCTTCCTTT. Protein product: CSAPFRAGAAEASF. V is TRBV20-1 and J is TRBJ1-1; the D is unclear. The CDR3 length is 14 residues. The germline CDR1 and CDR2 sequences are DFQATT and SNEGSKA (reference sequence).

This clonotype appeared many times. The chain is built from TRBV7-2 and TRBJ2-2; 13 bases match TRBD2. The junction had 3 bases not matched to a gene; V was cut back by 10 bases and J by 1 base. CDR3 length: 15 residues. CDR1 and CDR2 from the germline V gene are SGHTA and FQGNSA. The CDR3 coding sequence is TGTGCCATCCGGACTAGCGGGGGGAACACCGGGGAGCTGTTTTTT. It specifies CAIRTSGGNTGELFF.

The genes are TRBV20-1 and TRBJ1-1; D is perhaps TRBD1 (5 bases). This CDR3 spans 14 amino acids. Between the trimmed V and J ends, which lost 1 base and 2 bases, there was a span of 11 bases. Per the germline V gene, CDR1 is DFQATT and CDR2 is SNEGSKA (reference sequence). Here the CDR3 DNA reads TGCAGTGCTAGAGGGGGGACGGGCAACACTGAAGCTTTCTTT. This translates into CSARGGTGNTEAFF.

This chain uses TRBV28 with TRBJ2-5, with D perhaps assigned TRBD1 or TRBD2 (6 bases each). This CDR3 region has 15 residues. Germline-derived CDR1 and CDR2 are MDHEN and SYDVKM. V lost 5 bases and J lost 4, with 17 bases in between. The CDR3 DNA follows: TGTGCCAGCAGTCTCCGGGGGCCATTCCTAGAGACCCAGTACTTC. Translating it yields CASSLRGPFLETQYF.

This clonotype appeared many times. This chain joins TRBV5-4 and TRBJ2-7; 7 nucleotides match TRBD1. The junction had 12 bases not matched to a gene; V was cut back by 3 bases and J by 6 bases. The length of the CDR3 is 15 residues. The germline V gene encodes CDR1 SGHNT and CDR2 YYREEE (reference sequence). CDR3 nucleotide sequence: TGTGCCAGCAGCTATAAACAGGGGCAGATGGGCGAGCAGTACTTC. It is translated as CASSYKQGQMGEQYF.

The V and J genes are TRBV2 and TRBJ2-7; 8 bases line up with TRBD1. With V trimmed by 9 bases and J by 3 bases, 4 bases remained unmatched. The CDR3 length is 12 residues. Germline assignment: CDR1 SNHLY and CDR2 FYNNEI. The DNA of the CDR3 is TGTGCCAGTACCGGGACAGGCTACGAGCAGTACTTC. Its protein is CASTGTGYEQYF.

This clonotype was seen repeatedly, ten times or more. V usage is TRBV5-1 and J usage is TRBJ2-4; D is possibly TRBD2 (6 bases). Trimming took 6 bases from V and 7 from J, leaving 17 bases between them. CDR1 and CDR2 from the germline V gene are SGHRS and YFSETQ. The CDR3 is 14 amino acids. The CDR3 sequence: CASTKPGRGNIQYF. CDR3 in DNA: TGCGCCAGCACAAAGCCGGGACGGGGGAACATTCAGTACTTC.

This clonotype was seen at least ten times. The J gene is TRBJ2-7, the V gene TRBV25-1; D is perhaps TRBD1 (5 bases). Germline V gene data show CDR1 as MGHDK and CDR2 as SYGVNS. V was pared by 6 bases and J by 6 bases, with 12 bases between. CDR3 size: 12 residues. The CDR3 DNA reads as TGTGCCAGCAGGGGGCCGACCCTCGAGCAGTACTTC. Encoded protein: CASRGPTLEQYF.

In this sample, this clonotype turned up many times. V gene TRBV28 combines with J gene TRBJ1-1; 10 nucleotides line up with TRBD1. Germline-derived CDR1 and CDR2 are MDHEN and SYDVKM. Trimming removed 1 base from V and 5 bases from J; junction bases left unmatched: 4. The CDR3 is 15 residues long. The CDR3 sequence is CASSLLGTGVTEAFF. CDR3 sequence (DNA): TGTGCCAGCAGTTTATTGGGGACAGGGGTTACTGAAGCTTTCTTT.

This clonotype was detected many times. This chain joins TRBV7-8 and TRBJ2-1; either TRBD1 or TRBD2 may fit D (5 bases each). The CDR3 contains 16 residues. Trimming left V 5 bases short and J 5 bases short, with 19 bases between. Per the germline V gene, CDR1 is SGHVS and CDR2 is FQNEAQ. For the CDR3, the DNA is TGTGCCAGCAGCAGGGGAGTCCGCCTTAGGGACAATGAGCAGTTCTTC. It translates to CASSRGVRLRDNEQFF. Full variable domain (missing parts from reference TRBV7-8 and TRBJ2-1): GAGVSQSPRYKVAKRGQDVALRCDPISGHVSLFWYQQALGQGPEFLTYFQNEAQLDKSGLPSDRFFAERPEGSVSTLKIQRTQQEDSAVYLCASSRGVRLRDNEQFFGPGTRLTVL.

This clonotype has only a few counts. The CDR3 DNA sequence: TGTGCCATCAGTGACGGACAGGGGAACACTGAAGCTTTCTTT. It specifies CAISDGQGNTEAFF. This sequence joins TRBV10-3 and TRBJ1-1; 8 nucleotides align to TRBD1. Trimming at V came to 3 bases and at J to 1 base, leaving 1 base not matched to a gene. The CDR3 is 14 amino acids. Per the germline V gene, CDR1 is ENHRY and CDR2 is SYGVKD.

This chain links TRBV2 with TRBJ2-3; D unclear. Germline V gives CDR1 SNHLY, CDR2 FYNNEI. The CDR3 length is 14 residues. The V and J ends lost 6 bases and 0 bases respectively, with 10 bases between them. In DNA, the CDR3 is TGTGCCAGCAGAAAACAGCCTAGCACAGATACGCAGTATTTT. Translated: CASRKQPSTDTQYF.

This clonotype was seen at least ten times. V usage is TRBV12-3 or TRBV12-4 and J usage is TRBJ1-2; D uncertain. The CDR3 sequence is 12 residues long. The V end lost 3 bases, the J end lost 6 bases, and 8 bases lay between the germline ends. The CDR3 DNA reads TGTGCCAGCAGTTTTTTCCGGGATGGCTACACCTTC. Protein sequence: CASSFFRDGYTF.

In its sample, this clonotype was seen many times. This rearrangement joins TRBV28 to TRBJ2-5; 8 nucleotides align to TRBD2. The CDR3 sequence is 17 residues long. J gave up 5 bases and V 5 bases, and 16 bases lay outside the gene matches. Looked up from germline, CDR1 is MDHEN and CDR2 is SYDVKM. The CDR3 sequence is CASSPWDKRERKETQYF. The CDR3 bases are TGTGCCAGCAGTCCATGGGACAAGCGGGAGAGGAAGGAGACCCAGTACTTC.

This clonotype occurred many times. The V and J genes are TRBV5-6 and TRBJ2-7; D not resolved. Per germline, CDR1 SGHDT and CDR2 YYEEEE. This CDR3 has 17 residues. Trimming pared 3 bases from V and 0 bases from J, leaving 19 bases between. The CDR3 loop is CASSSLNKAVSSYEQYF. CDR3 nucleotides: TGTGCCAGCAGCTCCTTGAATAAGGCGGTAAGCTCCTACGAGCAGTACTTC.